This is a list of T cell receptor beta chains from one sample in a study of T cells after yellow fever vaccination. TCRdb analysed the 5' RACE reads with MiXCR anew, one entry per CDR3 protein. The profile shows about 360,000 distinct CDR3 sequences, about 6.2% of them singletons. Sequenced material: PBMCs, taken 5 days after the yellow fever booster vaccination. These receptors were taken from a man aged 25-45 years who received the YFV17D yellow fever vaccine. The CDR3 runs from the conserved cysteine through the conserved F or W. The D gene is left open where the match is weak. The size entry is marked missing in some rows and otherwise reads once, few, many or a size class.

few TRBJ2-7 - TRBV7-2 TGTGCCAGCAGCCGATCCGGCGGCGACGAGCAGTACTTC CASSRSGGDEQYF
- TRBJ2-1 - TRBV7-9 TGTGCCACTCATAAGGGGGGGCAGGGACACTACAATGAGCAGTTCTTC CATHKGGQGHYNEQFF
- TRBJ2-7 TRBD2 TRBV4-3 TGCGCCAGCAGCCAAGATCCAGCGGGGTCCTACGAGCAGTACTTC CASSQDPAGSYEQYF
- TRBJ2-1 TRBD2 TRBV6-1 TGTGCCAGCAGTGGACGGACTAGCGGGAACAATGAGCAGTTCTTC CASSGRTSGNNEQFF
many TRBJ1-1 - TRBV4-1 TGCGCCAGCACTCGCCGGGTCAACACTGAAGCTTTCTTT CASTRRVNTEAFF
many TRBJ1-5 - TRBV18 TGTGCCAGCTCACCATGGGCAGATAATCAGCCCCAGCATTTT CASSPWADNQPQHF
few TRBJ2-1 - TRBV28 TGTGCCAGCAGGGGCGGTGGGGATGATCAGTTCTTC CASRGGGDDQFF
few TRBJ2-1 - TRBV5-4 TGTGCCAGCAGCTCCCGTGTTGGTGAGCAGTTCTTC CASSSRVGEQFF
- TRBJ2-5 - TRBV29-1 TGCAGCTTCACCGGGACGAGGAGGGCCCGGCTGGAGGAGACCCAGTACTTC CSFTGTRRARLEETQYF
many TRBJ1-4 - TRBV2 TGTGCCAGCAGTGGGGGAGTAACTAATGAAAAACTGTTTTTT CASSGGVTNEKLFF
many TRBJ2-5 - TRBV7-2 TGTGCCAGCAGCTCTCAGGCCGGAGAGACCCAGTACTTC CASSSQAGETQYF
few TRBJ1-1 - TRBV7-9 TGTGCCAGCAGCCCTGGGGGCCAACTTAACACTGAAGCTTTCTTT CASSPGGQLNTEAFF
few TRBJ1-5 TRBD1 TRBV7-2 TGTGCCAGCAGCTTCCGGACAGGTCGCAATCAGCCCCAGCATTTT CASSFRTGRNQPQHF
few TRBJ2-3 - TRBV20-1 TGCAGTGCTAGAGTCCAAACAGATACGCAGTATTTT CSARVQTDTQYF
many TRBJ2-2 - TRBV12-3/TRBV12-4 TGTGCCAGCAGTTTTTTAGGATCCGGGGAGCTGTTTTTT CASSFLGSGELFF
- TRBJ2-1 - TRBV7-8 TGTGCCAGCAGCCCACTAATGCGTACCTCCTACAATGAGCAGTTCTTC CASSPLMRTSYNEQFF
many TRBJ2-1 TRBD2 TRBV20-1 TGCAGTGCTAGAGATTCCCTAGCGGGAGGCTTGGAGCAGTTCTTC CSARDSLAGGLEQFF
many TRBJ2-1 TRBD1 TRBV6-2/TRBV6-3 TGTGCCAGCAGTTACTCGAGAGGGGGCAACTACAATGAGCAGTTCTTC CASSYSRGGNYNEQFF
few TRBJ2-1 - TRBV7-2 TGTGCCAGCAGCCCCACTGCCTACAATGAGCAGTTCTTC CASSPTAYNEQFF
- TRBJ2-4 TRBD2 TRBV25-1 TGTGCCAGCAGTGAATATGGCCGTTTGAGGACTAGCGGGAGAGGGAACATTCAGTACTTC CASSEYGRLRTSGRGNIQYF
few TRBJ2-5 TRBD2 TRBV24-1 TGTGCCACCAGTGAGGACAGCGGGAGAAGCTTAAGAGAGACCCAGTACTTC CATSEDSGRSLRETQYF
few TRBJ1-2 - TRBV29-1 TGCAGCGTTGAACAAACTAACTATGGCTACACCTTC CSVEQTNYGYTF
many TRBJ1-1 TRBD1 TRBV18 TGTGCCAGCTCTCGACAGGGGATGAACACTGAAGCTTTCTTT CASSRQGMNTEAFF
- TRBJ2-3 - TRBV24-1 TGTGCCACCAGTGATTTGAGAGAATTACGCGATACGCAGTATTTT CATSDLRELRDTQYF
many TRBJ2-3 - TRBV7-2 TGTGCCAGCAGCTTCGCGTCAGATACGCAGTATTTT CASSFASDTQYF
few TRBJ2-5 - TRBV6-1 TGTGCCAGCAGCGTCGCAGGGCCCGGACAGACCCAGTACTTC CASSVAGPGQTQYF
few TRBJ2-1 TRBD2 TRBV10-3 TGTGCCATCAGGGAGACCGGCGCGGGGGCCTACAATGAGCAGTTCTTC CAIRETGAGAYNEQFF
many TRBJ2-5 TRBD2 TRBV29-1 TGCAGCGATATAGCGGGAGGATTCGAGACCCAGTACTTC CSDIAGGFETQYF
- TRBJ2-5 - TRBV15 TGTGCCACCAGCAGACCTTACGAGACCCAGTACTTC CATSRPYETQYF
many TRBJ2-4 TRBD1 TRBV29-1 TGCAGCGTTGATGTACGGACAGGGTACGGGGACATTCAGTACTTC CSVDVRTGYGDIQYF
few TRBJ2-1 - TRBV5-1 TGCGCCAGCAGGCTGGCGACGAATGAGCAGTTCTTC CASRLATNEQFF
few TRBJ1-2 TRBD1 TRBV6-2/TRBV6-3 TGTGCCAGCAGTCGGGACAGCTACTATGGCTACACCTTC CASSRDSYYGYTF
- TRBJ2-4 TRBD1 TRBV29-1 TGCAGCGTTGTAAATCCCGAGGGACAGATAGCCAAAAACATTCAGTACTTC CSVVNPEGQIAKNIQYF
many TRBJ2-2 - TRBV20-1 TGCAGTGCTAGAGAGATCGGCGCCCCCGGGGAGCTGTTTTTT CSAREIGAPGELFF
- TRBJ2-6 TRBD1 TRBV24-1 TGTGCCACCCAGGGCAGTGGGACAGGATCCTCTGGGGCCAACGTCCTGACTTTC CATQGSGTGSSGANVLTF
- TRBJ2-1 TRBD2 TRBV28 TGTGCCAGCATTCCACCTGGACTAGCGGGAGTTGGCAATGAGCAGTTCTTC CASIPPGLAGVGNEQFF
few TRBJ2-3 - TRBV7-2 TGTGCCAGCAGCTTAGTTACGACAGATACGCAGTATTTT CASSLVTTDTQYF
few TRBJ2-1 - TRBV9 TGTGCCAGCGCGAGGGAAATGCCCTCCGGTGAGCAGTTCTTC CASAREMPSGEQFF
many TRBJ2-2 - TRBV6-1 TGTGCCAGCAGGCAATTCAGGGGTACCGGGGAGCTGTTTTTT CASRQFRGTGELFF
- TRBJ1-1 - TRBV7-2 TGTGCCAGCAGCTTAGAGGACAGCCCATGGGAAGCTTTCTTT CASSLEDSPWEAFF